The TCR beta chain described here comes from a study of identifying expanded T cells in peripheral blood. Study-wide results and limits: Roughly 2-week clone count variance significantly increased as total template count grew. About 1.2 clones differed between technical replicates, versus roughly 16 and 20 over time.

As to this clone: Antigen: not known.

Germline V gene sequence: CDR1 SEHNR, CDR2 FQNEAQ (reference sequence). The CDR3 runs 17 residues. Trimming took 0 bases from V and 0 from J, leaving 11 bases between them. During the collection period, no donor immune events like infections were recorded. The method was immunoSEQ multiplex PCR; TCRdb's version includes in-frame clones alone and lacks a portion of them. The repertoire holds approximately 100,000 clones, with about 89% as singletons. The sequenced material came from blood. The receptor was isolated from a person aged 18 to 75 in good health. J is TRBJ2-2 and V is TRBV7-9; D ambiguous. This chain's CDR3 is CASSLARGVTNTGELFF. In DNA, the CDR3 is TGTGCCAGCAGCTTAGCGCGTGGGGTTACGAACACCGGGGAGCTGTTTTTT.